This T cell receptor (beta chain) was sequenced in a study of spatial heterogeneity in lung cancer. Turning to the study itself: There were consistently more beta-chain sequences detected than alpha-chain sequences. Study findings and constraints: Follow-up blood showed ubiquitous expanded tumor TCRs less than blood at resection did.

In the library, each TCR cDNA molecule bore its own unique molecular identifier. TCRdb reprocessed the 5' RACE reads via MiXCR and lists one record per CDR3 protein. The sample yields roughly 25,000 distinct CDR3 sequences, roughly 13% seen once. The CDR3 is made up of 15 amino acids. Germline V CDR1 and CDR2: SGHAT, FQNNGV. V lost 2 bases and J lost 5, with 15 bases in between. This clonotype turned up a few times. Its antigen remains unknown. Time point given: sample taken at primary tumor resection. Unsorted whole RNA from tumor, nontumor lung or frozen PBMC underwent sequencing. The chain joins TRBV11-2 to TRBJ2-5; TRBD2 might be the D (7 bases). The material sequenced was PBMCs, taken at surgery. The receptor's source is a female donor with early-stage non-small cell lung cancer. The CDR3 region is CASSLFGGATETQYF. For the CDR3, the DNA is TGTGCCAGCAGCTTATTTGGGGGGGCGACGGAGACCCAGTACTTC.